Listed here are 3 T cell receptor beta chains from one sample, sequenced in a study of T-cell memory formation after mild COVID-19. TCRdb re-derived calls from the 5' RACE reads in MiXCR, one entry per CDR3 protein. The sample lists 470,000 or so distinct CDR3 sequences, 15% to 25% occurring once. What was sequenced was PBMCs or a T cell subset sorted from them (not recorded which). The receptors come from an adult woman who had mild COVID-19 (a few samples of this study predate the infection). Cell type and time point are not known.

This clonotype was found a few times. The chain recombines TRBV12-3 or TRBV12-4 with TRBJ2-1; D uncertain. V was shortened by 6 bases and J by 4 bases, with 10 bases between the two germline ends. There are 13 residues in the CDR3. This CDR3 is CASSLDQYNEQFF. Written as DNA, the CDR3 is TGTGCCAGCAGCCTGGACCAATACAATGAGCAGTTCTTC.

This clonotype was observed a handful of times. V usage is TRBV5-1 and J usage is TRBJ2-6, with no clear D. V dropped 0 bases and J dropped 0 bases, with 7 bases sitting between them. This CDR3 comprises 16 residues. Per the germline V gene, CDR1 is SGHRS and CDR2 is YFSETQ. Here the CDR3 reads CASSLVASSGANVLTF. In DNA, the CDR3 is TGCGCCAGCAGCTTGGTTGCGAGCTCTGGGGCCAACGTCCTGACTTTC. Based on the CDR3 plus reference TRBV5-1 and TRBJ2-6, the full variable domain is KAGVTQTPRYLIKTRGQQVTLSCSPISGHRSVSWYQQTPGQGLQFLFEYFSETQRNKGNFPGRFSGRQFSNSRSEMNVSTLELGDSALYLCASSLVASSGANVLTFGAGSRLTVL.

This clonotype was seen a handful of times. V and J are TRBV5-4 and TRBJ1-6, with D hard to call. Per germline, CDR1 SGHNT and CDR2 YYREEE (reference sequence). V was shortened by 4 bases and J by 11 bases, with 16 bases between the two germline ends. This CDR3 is built from 14 residues. This CDR3 is CASSHHGSIAPLHF. The CDR3, as DNA: TGTGCCAGCAGCCACCATGGTTCCATCGCACCCCTCCACTTT. The whole variable domain, remainder taken from reference TRBV5-4 and TRBJ1-6, is ETGVTQSPTHLIKTRGQQVTLRCSSQSGHNTVSWYQQALGQGPQFIFQYYREEENGRGNFPPRFSGLQFPNYSSELNVNALELDDSALYLCASSHHGSIAPLHFGNGTRLTVT.